Reported below is one T cell receptor (beta chain). The data originate from a study of cytomegalovirus exposure and HLA in healthy donors. PCR used 60 Vbeta primers and 13 Jbeta primers. TCRdb's table, derived via immunoSEQ multiplex PCR, lists solely in-frame clones and lacks some. The table records 180,000 or so clones, 76% of them present only once. Germline lookup yields CDR1 SGHVS and CDR2 FNYEAQ. This CDR3 is built from 20 residues. The V gene lost 4 bases and the J gene lost 2 bases, with 27 bases spanning the gap. The V gene is TRBV7-6, the J gene TRBJ1-3; weak D call: TRBD1 (5 bases). Material: PBMCs. This TCR derives from a man between 18 and 35 years old in good health and CMV-seronegative. CDR3 in amino acids: CASSSPSDPGREYAGNTIYF. CDR3 bases: TGTGCCAGCAGCTCCCCGAGTGACCCTGGCAGGGAATATGCTGGAAACACCATATATTTT.